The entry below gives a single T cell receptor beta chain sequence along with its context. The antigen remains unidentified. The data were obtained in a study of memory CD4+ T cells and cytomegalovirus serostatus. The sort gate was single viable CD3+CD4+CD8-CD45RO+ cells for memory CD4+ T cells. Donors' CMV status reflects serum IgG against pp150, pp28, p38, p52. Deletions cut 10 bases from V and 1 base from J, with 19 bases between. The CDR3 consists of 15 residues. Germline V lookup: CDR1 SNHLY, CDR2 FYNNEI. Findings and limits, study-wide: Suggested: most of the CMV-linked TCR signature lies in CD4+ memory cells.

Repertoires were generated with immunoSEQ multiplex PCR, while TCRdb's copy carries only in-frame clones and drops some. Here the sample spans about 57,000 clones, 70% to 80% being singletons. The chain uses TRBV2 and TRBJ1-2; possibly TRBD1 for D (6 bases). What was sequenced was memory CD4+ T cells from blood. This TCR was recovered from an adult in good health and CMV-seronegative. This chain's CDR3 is CATLPRGANNYGYTF. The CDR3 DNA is TGTGCCACCCTGCCCCGGGGGGCGAATAACTATGGCTACACCTTC.